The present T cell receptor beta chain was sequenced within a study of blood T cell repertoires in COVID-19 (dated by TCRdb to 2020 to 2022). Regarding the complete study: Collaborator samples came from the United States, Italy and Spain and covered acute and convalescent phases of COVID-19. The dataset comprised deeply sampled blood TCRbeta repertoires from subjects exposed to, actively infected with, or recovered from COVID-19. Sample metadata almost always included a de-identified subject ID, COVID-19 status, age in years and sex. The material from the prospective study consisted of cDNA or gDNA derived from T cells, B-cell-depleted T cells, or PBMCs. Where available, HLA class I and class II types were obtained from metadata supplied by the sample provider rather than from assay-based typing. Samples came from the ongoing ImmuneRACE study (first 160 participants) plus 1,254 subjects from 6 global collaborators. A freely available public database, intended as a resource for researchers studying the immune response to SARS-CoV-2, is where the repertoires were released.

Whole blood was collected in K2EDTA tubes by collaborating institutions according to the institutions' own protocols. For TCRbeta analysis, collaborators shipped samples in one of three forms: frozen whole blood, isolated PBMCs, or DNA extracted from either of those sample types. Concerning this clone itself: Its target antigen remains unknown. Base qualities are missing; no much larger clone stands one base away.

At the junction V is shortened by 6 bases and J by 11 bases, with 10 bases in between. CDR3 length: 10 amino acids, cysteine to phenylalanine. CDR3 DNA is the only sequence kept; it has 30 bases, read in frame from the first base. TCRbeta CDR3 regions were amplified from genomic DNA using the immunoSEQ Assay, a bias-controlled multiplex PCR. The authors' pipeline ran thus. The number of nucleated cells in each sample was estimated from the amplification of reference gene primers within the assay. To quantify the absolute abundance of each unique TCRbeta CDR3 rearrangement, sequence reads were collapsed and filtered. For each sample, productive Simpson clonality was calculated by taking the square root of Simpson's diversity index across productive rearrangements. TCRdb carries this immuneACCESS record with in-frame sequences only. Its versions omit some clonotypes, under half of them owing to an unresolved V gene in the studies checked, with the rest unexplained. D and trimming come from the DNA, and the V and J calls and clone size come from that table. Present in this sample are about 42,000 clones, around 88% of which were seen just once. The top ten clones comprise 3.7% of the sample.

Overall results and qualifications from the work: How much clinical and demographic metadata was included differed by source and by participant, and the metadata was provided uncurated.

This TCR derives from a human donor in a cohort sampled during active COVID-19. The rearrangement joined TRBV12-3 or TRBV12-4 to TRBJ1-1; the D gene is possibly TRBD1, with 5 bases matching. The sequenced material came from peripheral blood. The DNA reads TGTGCCAGCAGGGGGGGGGTGGCTTTCTTT. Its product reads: CASRGGVAFF.